A single sample gave rise to the 19 T cell receptor beta chains below, sequenced in a study of lymphopenia after photon versus proton radiotherapy. Measured with immunoSEQ multiplex PCR; TCRdb has only the in-frame clones, and not every one. The table lists 26,000 or so clones, roughly four fifths of them singletons. This material consisted of peripheral blood, taken from a patient treated with photon-based radiotherapy. These TCRs come from a man between 45 and 60 years old with gastric cancer.

A few counts support this clone. V is TRBV7-9 and J is TRBJ1-1; the match to TRBD1 covers 9 bases. V lost 5 bases to trimming and J lost 0 bases; unmatched junction nucleotides: 13. The CDR3 consists of 18 residues. Germline V CDR1 and CDR2: SEHNR, FQNEAQ (reference sequence). The CDR3 sequence: CASSLQLSTGGMNTEAFF. The CDR3 DNA is TGTGCCAGCAGCCTCCAGCTTTCGACAGGGGGTATGAACACTGAAGCTTTCTTT. The whole variable domain, remainder taken from reference TRBV7-9 and TRBJ1-1, is DTGVSQNPRHKITKRGQNVTFRCDPISEHNRLYWYRQTLGQGPEFLTYFQNEAQLEKSRLLSDRFSAERPKGSFSTLEIQRTEQGDSAMYLCASSLQLSTGGMNTEAFFGQGTRLTVV.

The rearrangement links TRBV7-8 to TRBJ1-1; the D is unclear. There are 14 residues in the CDR3. Germline V CDR1 and CDR2: SGHVS, FQNEAQ. The V end was cut by 2 bases, the J end by 0 bases, with 7 bases between. In nucleotides, the CDR3 is TGTGCCAGCAGCTTAATCGAGTTGAACACTGAAGCTTTCTTT. Protein: CASSLIELNTEAFF.

The gene calls are TRBV5-8 and TRBJ1-1; D is unclear. Germline lookup yields CDR1 SGHTS and CDR2 YDEGEE. The CDR3 covers 14 residues. The V gene lost 1 base and the J gene lost 1 base, with 8 bases spanning the gap. Written as DNA, the CDR3 is TGTGCCAGCAGCTTGTTCATTACGAACACTGAAGCTTTCTTT. It yields the protein CASSLFITNTEAFF.

This sequence joins TRBV6-5 and TRBJ1-1; tentatively, D is TRBD1 (5 bases). The CDR3 has 13 residues. Germline CDR1 and CDR2: MNHEY and SVGAGI. The V and J ends lost 6 bases and 4 bases respectively, with 12 bases between them. Here the CDR3 DNA reads TGTGCCAGCAGCCCCCCCGGGGGCACTGAAGCTTTCTTT. This translates into CASSPPGGTEAFF.

The chain joins TRBV5-5 to TRBJ1-4; weak D call: TRBD1 (6 bases). Trimming took off 5 bases at V and 0 bases at J, with 8 bases between the two ends. This CDR3 contains 14 residues. The germline V gene has CDR1 SGHKS and CDR2 YYEKEE (reference sequence). The DNA for the CDR3 is TGTGCCAGCAGACAGGGTGCAACTAATGAAAAACTGTTTTTT. The encoded protein is CASRQGATNEKLFF.

CDR3 nucleotide sequence: TGTGCCAGCAGCTTCAGTGCGAATAGCAATCAGCCCCAGCATTTT. It specifies CASSFSANSNQPQHF. This chain joins TRBV28 and TRBJ1-5; D is unclear. Trimming removed 6 bases from V and 0 bases from J, with 12 bases in between. CDR1 and CDR2 (germline): MDHEN, SYDVKM. This CDR3 is built from 15 residues.

The chain recombines TRBV10-3 with TRBJ2-2; D may be TRBD1 (5 bases). The CDR3 length is 13 residues. Per the germline V gene, CDR1 is ENHRY and CDR2 is SYGVKD. Deletions cut 10 bases from V and 0 bases from J, with 9 bases between. The CDR3, as DNA: TGTGCCACCCGACAGACGAACACCGGGGAGCTGTTTTTT. Its protein product is CATRQTNTGELFF.

This rearrangement joins TRBV25-1 to TRBJ2-5, with 10 positions matching TRBD1. With 8 bases clipped from V and 5 bases from J, the junction kept 8 bases outside the gene matches. This CDR3 region has 14 residues. Germline V gives CDR1 MGHDK, CDR2 SYGVNS. The CDR3 DNA reads TGTGCCAGCGGGGACAGGGGAGGGAAGGAGACCCAGTACTTC. This translates into CASGDRGGKETQYF.

Notes on this clone: The same CDR3 can be traced to other DNA sequences in this sample. The V gene is TRBV18, the J gene TRBJ2-3; TRBD1 matches at 8 bases. Germline V gene lookup returns CDR1 KGHSH and CDR2 LQKENI. The CDR3 has 14 residues. V was clipped by 4 bases and J by 2 bases; unmatched bases: 2. The CDR3 here is CASSQDRVTDTQYF. CDR3 bases: TGTGCCAGCTCACAGGACAGGGTCACAGATACGCAGTATTTT.

The chain is built from TRBV29-1 and TRBJ2-5; 8 nucleotides line up with TRBD2. V was clipped by 3 bases and J by 4 bases; unmatched bases: 1. Germline CDR1 SQVTM, CDR2 ANQGSEA. The CDR3 length is 12 residues. For the CDR3, the DNA is TGCAGCGTTGACGCGGGGGGAGAGACCCAGTACTTC. Encoded protein: CSVDAGGETQYF. The full variable domain, with the rest looked up from reference TRBV29-1 and TRBJ2-5, is SAVISQKPSRDICQRGTSLTIQCQVDSQVTMMFWYRQQPGQSLTLIATANQGSEATYESGFVIDKFPISRPNLTFSTLTVSNMSPEDSSIYLCSVDAGGETQYFGPGTRLLVL.

The chain has TRBV19 and TRBJ2-2; tentative D call: TRBD1 (6 bases). The germline gives CDR1 LNHDA, CDR2 SQIVND (reference sequence). Trimming took 6 bases from V and 0 from J, leaving 8 bases between them. The CDR3 sequence is 14 residues long. This CDR3 is CASRQGSNTGELFF. CDR3 sequence (DNA): TGTGCCAGTAGACAGGGTTCGAACACCGGGGAGCTGTTTTTT.

This chain uses TRBV5-6 with TRBJ2-3; 9 nucleotides agree with TRBD1. Germline-derived CDR1 and CDR2 are SGHDT and YYEEEE. V lost 2 bases and J lost 2; bases outside the gene matches: 3. The CDR3 extends over 15 amino acids. The DNA for the CDR3 is TGTGCCAGCAGCTTTGGGACAGGGTTCACAGATACGCAGTATTTT. Its translation: CASSFGTGFTDTQYF.

The V gene is TRBV5-1, the J gene TRBJ2-7; D gene ambiguous. The CDR3 contains 14 residues. Germline V lookup: CDR1 SGHRS, CDR2 YFSETQ. V lost 0 bases and J 2 bases, leaving 9 bases between the germline ends. The CDR3 nucleotides read TGCGCCAGCAGCTTGGAGGGTGGAGCCTACGAGCAGTACTTC. Translated: CASSLEGGAYEQYF.

This clone has more than one count but fewer than ten. The chain combines TRBV11-2 with TRBJ1-5; 9 bases are a match to TRBD1. Per germline, CDR1 SGHAT and CDR2 FQNNGV. With 5 bases clipped from V and 3 bases from J, the junction kept 5 bases outside the gene matches. The CDR3 spans 15 residues. The DNA of the CDR3 is TGTGCCAGCAGCGAGGGACAGGGAATCAATCAGCCCCAGCATTTT. This sequence encodes CASSEGQGINQPQHF.

The chain employs TRBV9 and TRBJ2-7; D may correspond to TRBD1 or TRBD2 (6 bases each). The CDR3 length is 15 residues. Germline loops: CDR1 SGDLS, CDR2 YYNGEE. The V and J ends lost 0 bases and 2 bases respectively, with 12 bases between them. The CDR3 coding sequence is TGTGCCAGCAGCGTAGACCCGGGGGCGGCCTACGAGCAGTACTTC. Translation: CASSVDPGAAYEQYF.

This chain connects TRBV7-8 to TRBJ1-2, with 9 positions matching TRBD1. This CDR3 region has 15 residues. The germline CDR1 and CDR2 sequences are SGHVS and FQNEAQ. The junction had 13 bases not matched to a gene; V was cut back by 6 bases and J by 8 bases. CDR3 sequence (DNA): TGTGCCAGCAGTTACTCCGGGACAGGGAGTTCCGGCTACACCTTC. Translated: CASSYSGTGSSGYTF.

This clone appeared a few times. The chain links TRBV2 to TRBJ2-3; perhaps TRBD2 as D (6 bases). V was trimmed by 8 bases and J by 1 base, leaving 13 bases between them. The CDR3 is made up of 14 amino acids. Germline assignment: CDR1 SNHLY and CDR2 FYNNEI. CDR3 nucleotide sequence: TGTGCCAGCGATTTCGCTAGCGGCACAGATACGCAGTATTTT. Its protein product is CASDFASGTDTQYF.

The CDR3 DNA sequence: TGTGCCAGCAGCTCAGGGACAGGGGTTTGGGCTTTCTTT. Translating it yields CASSSGTGVWAFF. V usage is TRBV11-2 and J usage is TRBJ1-1; TRBD1 matches 10 bases. This CDR3 comprises 13 residues. Trimming removed 4 bases from V and 11 bases from J; junction bases left unmatched: 7. Germline V CDR1 and CDR2: SGHAT, FQNNGV.

The CDR3 DNA sequence: TGTGCCAGCAGCGTAACAGGGTTTACTAATGAAAAACTGTTTTTT. The encoded protein is CASSVTGFTNEKLFF. V usage is TRBV9 and J usage is TRBJ1-4, with TRBD1 as a possible D gene (6 bases). Trimming took 1 base from V and 2 from J, leaving 9 bases between them. The germline V gene has CDR1 SGDLS and CDR2 YYNGEE. The CDR3 covers 15 residues.